This T cell receptor (beta chain) was recorded in a study of T-cell memory formation after mild COVID-19. Overall study results and limits: Clones contracting across day 15 to 85 had a balanced CD4/CD8 profile; later expanding clones leaned CD4+.

V lost 0 bases and J lost 7, with 6 bases in between. Germline-derived CDR1 and CDR2 are LGHNA and YNFKEQ. CDR3 length: 12 amino acids. TCRdb called the 5' RACE reads again in MiXCR, with one record for every CDR3 protein. This sample carries just over 150,000 distinct CDR3 sequences, 25% to 40% of them seen once, and the ten largest clones take around 12%. Details on this clonotype: The antigen remains undetermined.

The receptor comes from an adult woman who had mild COVID-19 (a few samples of this study predate the infection). Cell type and time point are not known. The chain carries TRBV4-2 and TRBJ2-5; no definite D call. Material for sequencing was PBMCs or a T cell subset sorted from them (not recorded which). As DNA, the CDR3 is TGTGCCAGCAGCCAAGATGCGGCGACCCAGTACTTC. Translation: CASSQDAATQYF.